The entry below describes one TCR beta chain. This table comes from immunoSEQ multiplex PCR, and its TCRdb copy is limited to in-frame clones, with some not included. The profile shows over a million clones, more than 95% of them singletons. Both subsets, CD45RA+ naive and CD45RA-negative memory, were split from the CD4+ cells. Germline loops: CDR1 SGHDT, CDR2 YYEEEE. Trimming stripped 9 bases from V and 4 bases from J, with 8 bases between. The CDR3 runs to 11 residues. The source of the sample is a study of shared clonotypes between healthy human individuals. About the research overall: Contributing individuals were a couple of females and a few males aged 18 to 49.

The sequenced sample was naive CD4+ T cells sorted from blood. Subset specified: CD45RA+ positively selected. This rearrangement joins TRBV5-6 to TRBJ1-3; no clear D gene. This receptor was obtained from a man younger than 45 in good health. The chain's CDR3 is CAIRRGNTIYF. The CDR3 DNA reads TGTGCCATCCGGAGGGGAAACACCATATATTTT.